This T cell receptor beta chain appears in the sequencing data of a study of post-analysis software for immune sequencing data. Whole-study findings and limits: A significant reduction in normalized Chao1 diversity was observed in multiple sclerosis patients versus controls. TRBV segments more frequent in patients than in controls numbered several and included TRBV5-6, TRBV5-1 and TRBV20-1.

TCR beta cDNA libraries had unique molecular identifiers. From the PCR reads, TCRdb called clonotypes with MiXCR, one entry per CDR3 protein. The data contain 500,000 to 600,000 distinct CDR3 sequences, roughly 45% of them seen just once; the ten biggest clones take up 1.7%. Germline V lookup: CDR1 LGHNA, CDR2 YNFKEQ. The V gene lost 1 base and the J gene lost 6 bases, with 12 bases spanning the gap. The CDR3 has 14 amino acids. This clonotype was detected a few times. The antigen is not known. The chain carries TRBV4-2 and TRBJ1-2; tentative D call: TRBD1 (6 bases). The sequenced sample was blood. The origin of this receptor is a girl aged 10 to 17 with multiple sclerosis. CDR3 coding DNA: TGTGCCAGCAGCCAAGCGACAGGCGGGCATGGCTACACCTTC. Residues: CASSQATGGHGYTF.